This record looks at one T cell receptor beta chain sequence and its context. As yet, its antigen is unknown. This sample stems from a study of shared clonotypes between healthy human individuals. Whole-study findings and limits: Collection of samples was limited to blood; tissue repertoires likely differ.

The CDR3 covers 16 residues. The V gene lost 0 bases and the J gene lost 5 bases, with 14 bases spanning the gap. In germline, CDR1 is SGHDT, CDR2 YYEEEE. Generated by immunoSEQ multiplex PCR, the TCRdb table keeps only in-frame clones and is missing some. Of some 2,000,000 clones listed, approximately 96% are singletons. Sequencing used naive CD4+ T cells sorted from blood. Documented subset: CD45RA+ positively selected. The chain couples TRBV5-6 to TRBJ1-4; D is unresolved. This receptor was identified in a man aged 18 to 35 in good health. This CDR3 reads CASSLVLPGSNEKLFF. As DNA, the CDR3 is TGTGCCAGCAGCTTGGTTCTTCCGGGATCAAATGAAAAACTGTTTTTT.